The rows below give T cell receptor beta chains drawn from one sample of a study of early T cells in non-severe SARS-CoV-2 infection. TCRdb independently ran MiXCR on the 5' RACE reads; one entry per CDR3 protein. Found here are more than 20,000 distinct CDR3 sequences, 5.7% of them singletons; the top ten hold roughly 14%. The material sequenced was whole blood, taken at baseline. Receptors originate from an adult who was a healthcare worker with PCR-confirmed SARS-CoV-2 infection or an uninfected control (not recorded which). CDR3s include the opening cysteine and the closing phenylalanine or tryptophan. The D gene is left open where the match is weak. Size tells how often a clone was seen (once, few, many) or the class of an expanded clone, and some rows leave it out.

abundance	j_gene	d_gene	v_gene	CDR3aa	CDR3nt
few	TRBJ2-3	.	TRBV11-2	CASSSTSGADTQYF	TGTGCCAGCAGCTCGACTTCGGGGGCAGATACGCAGTATTTT
many	TRBJ2-3	.	TRBV29-1	CSVEDDLFAPRVTDTQYF	TGCAGCGTTGAAGATGATTTGTTCGCGCCGCGGGTCACAGATACGCAGTATTTT
few	TRBJ2-7	TRBD2	TRBV15	CATSRELAGATNYYEQYF	TGTGCCACCAGCAGAGAACTAGCGGGGGCCACTAATTACTACGAGCAGTACTTC
once	TRBJ2-5	.	TRBV7-2	CASSFRTQEETQYF	TGTGCCAGCAGCTTCAGGACGCAAGAAGAGACCCAGTACTTC
.	TRBJ2-3	.	TRBV7-9	CASSLWGQSTDTQYF	TGTGCCAGCAGCCTATGGGGGCAGAGCACAGATACGCAGTATTTT
.	TRBJ1-6	TRBD1	TRBV4-3	CASSQDAPGQGGTPLHF	TGCGCCAGCAGCCAAGATGCGCCGGGGCAGGGGGGGACACCCCTCCACTTT
.	TRBJ2-7	.	TRBV3-1	CASSQWRGYEQYF	TGTGCCAGCAGTCAATGGCGGGGCTACGAGCAGTACTTC
large	TRBJ1-5	.	TRBV9	CASSGGASNQPQHF	TGTGCCAGTAGCGGGGGCGCGAGCAATCAGCCCCAGCATTTT
many	TRBJ2-2	TRBD1	TRBV6-4	CAEPPRGRGNTGELFF	TGTGCCGAACCCCCCAGGGGGCGCGGGAACACCGGGGAGCTGTTTTTT
few	TRBJ2-5	TRBD2	TRBV7-2	CASSFLLAGGKETQYF	TGTGCCAGCAGCTTCTTGCTAGCGGGGGGTAAAGAGACCCAGTACTTC
.	TRBJ1-2	.	TRBV3-1	CASSSIGGPRRVVYTF	TGTGCCAGCAGCTCCATAGGAGGCCCACGAAGAGTTGTCTACACCTTC
few	TRBJ1-1	TRBD1	TRBV27	CASSLSRGTVEAFF	TGTGCCAGCAGTTTATCTCGAGGGACAGTTGAAGCTTTCTTT
many	TRBJ2-7	TRBD1	TRBV30	CAWDRDRASVEYF	TGTGCCTGGGACCGGGACAGGGCATCAGTGGAGTACTTC
many	TRBJ2-7	.	TRBV2	CASSPPGRAGEQYF	TGTGCCAGCAGTCCCCCCGGACGAGCAGGCGAGCAGTACTTC
many	TRBJ2-7	.	TRBV10-2	CASSESSGIGYEQYF	TGCGCCAGCAGTGAGTCATCGGGTATTGGCTACGAGCAGTACTTC
.	TRBJ1-1	TRBD1	TRBV10-3	CAVRGTTGSTEAFF	TGTGCCGTAAGAGGAACGACAGGGAGCACTGAAGCTTTCTTT
few	TRBJ1-2	.	TRBV7-2	CASSFQGQDGYTF	TGTGCCAGCAGCTTTCAGGGGCAGGATGGCTACACCTTC
many	TRBJ1-1	.	TRBV27	CASSSRGAQTEAFF	TGTGCCAGCAGTTCGAGAGGGGCGCAGACTGAAGCTTTCTTT
many	TRBJ2-2	TRBD1	TRBV7-3	CASSVNRGTGELFF	TGTGCCAGCAGCGTCAACAGGGGGACCGGGGAGCTGTTTTTT
.	TRBJ2-3	.	TRBV5-1	CASSSRGQSTDTQYF	TGCGCCAGCAGCTCCCGGGGACAATCCACAGATACGCAGTATTTT
.	TRBJ2-7	.	TRBV11-3	CASSEGGLTYEQYF	TGTGCCAGCAGCGAAGGGGGTTTAACCTACGAGCAGTACTTC
many	TRBJ2-7	.	TRBV5-1	CASTAPSYEQYF	TGCGCCAGCACCGCCCCCTCCTACGAGCAGTACTTC
many	TRBJ2-5	TRBD2	TRBV11-2	CASRSTSGGARETQYF	TGTGCCAGCAGATCGACTAGCGGGGGGGCCCGGGAGACCCAGTACTTC
many	TRBJ1-5	.	TRBV3-1	CASSHRGPNQPQHF	TGTGCCAGCAGCCACCGGGGACCCAATCAGCCCCAGCATTTT
many	TRBJ1-2	.	TRBV14	CASSQGSLTSYGYTF	TGTGCCAGCAGCCAAGGGAGTCTTACGAGCTATGGCTACACCTTC
many	TRBJ1-1	TRBD1	TRBV7-9	CASRTGALSTEAFF	TGTGCCAGCAGGACAGGGGCTTTGAGCACTGAAGCTTTCTTT
.	TRBJ1-2	TRBD1	TRBV29-1	CSVEDLQGARGYTF	TGCAGCGTTGAAGATCTTCAGGGGGCGCGGGGCTACACCTTC
few	TRBJ2-6	TRBD1	TRBV5-1	CASSLDGGQAPNVLTF	TGCGCCAGCAGCTTGGACGGTGGACAGGCCCCCAACGTCCTGACTTTC
few	TRBJ2-7	TRBD1	TRBV2	CASLTGAYEQYF	TGTGCCAGCTTAACAGGGGCCTACGAGCAGTACTTC
.	TRBJ2-4	.	TRBV7-2	CASSLWAGEPQNIQYF	TGTGCCAGCAGCCTCTGGGCAGGGGAACCCCAAAACATTCAGTACTTC
many	TRBJ1-2	.	TRBV5-4	CASSPTSRQRHGYTF	TGTGCCAGCAGTCCTACCTCCAGACAGAGGCATGGCTACACCTTC
many	TRBJ2-1	TRBD2	TRBV20-1	CSARRPSGGDLMYNEQFF	TGCAGTGCTAGACGCCCTAGCGGGGGGGACTTGATGTACAATGAGCAGTTCTTC
few	TRBJ1-5	TRBD1	TRBV20-1	CSATGTGYQPQHF	TGCAGTGCCACCGGGACAGGGTATCAGCCCCAGCATTTT
many	TRBJ2-7	.	TRBV7-9	CASSLDRGSSYEQYF	TGTGCCAGCAGCTTAGATCGGGGGAGCTCCTACGAGCAGTACTTC
many	TRBJ2-1	.	TRBV19	CASSIAPRARQFF	TGTGCCAGTAGTATAGCACCCCGGGCCAGGCAGTTCTTC
many	TRBJ1-1	TRBD1	TRBV7-3	CASSIGTGNTEAFF	TGTGCCAGCAGCATTGGGACAGGGAACACTGAAGCTTTCTTT
.	TRBJ1-1	.	TRBV30	CAWSPANTEAFF	TGTGCCTGGAGTCCCGCGAACACTGAAGCTTTCTTT
medium-sized	TRBJ2-7	TRBD1	TRBV27	CASSLYGTGFTPSSYEQYF	TGTGCCAGCAGTTTATACGGGACAGGCTTCACTCCAAGCTCCTACGAGCAGTACTTC
.	TRBJ2-5	TRBD2	TRBV12-3/TRBV12-4	CASSSAGWRETQYF	TGTGCCAGCAGTTCAGCGGGGTGGAGAGAGACCCAGTACTTC
many	TRBJ2-2	.	TRBV5-1	CASSFVGGTGELFF	TGCGCCAGCAGCTTCGTGGGGGGCACCGGGGAGCTGTTTTTT
.	TRBJ2-1	TRBD1	TRBV18	CASSQTGGTYNEQFF	TGTGCCAGCTCACAAACAGGGGGCACCTACAATGAGCAGTTCTTC
few	TRBJ1-2	.	TRBV5-5	CASDSKSYGYTF	TGTGCCAGCGATTCGAAGAGTTATGGCTACACCTTC
many	TRBJ1-1	.	TRBV9	CASSGDSMNTEAFF	TGTGCCAGCAGCGGAGACAGTATGAACACTGAAGCTTTCTTT
many	TRBJ1-5	TRBD1	TRBV19	CASSMLQGASQPQHF	TGTGCCAGTAGTATGCTGCAGGGGGCCAGTCAGCCCCAGCATTTT
few	TRBJ2-3	.	TRBV30	CAWRFSDTQYF	TGTGCCTGGAGGTTTTCTGATACGCAGTATTTT
few	TRBJ1-1	.	TRBV7-9	CASSFEGTEAFF	TGTGCCAGCAGCTTTGAGGGCACTGAAGCTTTCTTT
many	TRBJ2-1	.	TRBV27	CASSLRGGNNEQFF	TGTGCCAGCAGTTTAAGGGGTGGAAACAATGAGCAGTTCTTC
.	TRBJ1-2	TRBD1	TRBV2	CASSVGQGNYGYTF	TGTGCCAGCAGTGTGGGACAGGGGAATTACGGCTACACCTTC
few	TRBJ1-4	.	TRBV30	CAWKNRVELFF	TGTGCCTGGAAAAACAGGGTAGAGCTGTTTTTT
.	TRBJ2-7	TRBD2	TRBV20-1	CSASSLAGGNTEQYF	TGCAGTGCTAGTAGCCTAGCGGGGGGGAATACGGAGCAGTACTTC
many	TRBJ2-7	.	TRBV12-5	CASSTEGPYEQYF	TGTGCTAGTTCAACGGAGGGCCCCTACGAGCAGTACTTC
few	TRBJ1-5	.	TRBV7-2	CASSLEGGRGGSQPQHF	TGTGCCAGCAGCTTAGAGGGGGGGCGCGGCGGCAGTCAGCCCCAGCATTTT